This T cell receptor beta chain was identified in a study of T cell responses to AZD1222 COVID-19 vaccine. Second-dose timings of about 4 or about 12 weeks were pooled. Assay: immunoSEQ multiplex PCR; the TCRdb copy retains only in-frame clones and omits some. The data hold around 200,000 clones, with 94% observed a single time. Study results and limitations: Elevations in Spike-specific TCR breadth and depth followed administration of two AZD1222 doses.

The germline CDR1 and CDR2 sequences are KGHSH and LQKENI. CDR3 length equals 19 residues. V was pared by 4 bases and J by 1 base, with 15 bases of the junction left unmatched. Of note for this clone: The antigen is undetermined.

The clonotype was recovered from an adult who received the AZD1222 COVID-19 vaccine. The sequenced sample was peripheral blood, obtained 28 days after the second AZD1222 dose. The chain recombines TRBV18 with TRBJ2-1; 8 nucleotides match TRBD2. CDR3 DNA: TGTGCCAGCTCACGCAGTATCGGGACTAGTCTCGGGTCCTACAATGAGCAGTTCTTC. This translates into CASSRSIGTSLGSYNEQFF.